This T cell receptor beta chain was identified in a study of identical twins. This clonotype was recorded many times. MiXCR, applied by TCRdb to the 5' RACE reads, yields one record per CDR3 protein. The sample carries over 250,000 distinct CDR3 sequences, roughly 9.8% recorded once. Looked up from germline, CDR1 is SGHTA and CDR2 is FQGTGA. With 2 bases removed from V and 8 bases from J, the gap between germline ends came to 13 bases. The CDR3 loop spans 14 amino acids. The sample was also reused in another study, on yellow fever vaccine responses in identical twins.

This TCR was recovered from a woman under 30 in good health. The chain joins TRBV7-3 to TRBJ2-1; a possible D gene is TRBD2 (5 bases). The specimen was CD8+ T cells sorted from blood. DNA for the CDR3: TGTGCCAGCAGCTTAGGACTGTCCCCCGATGAGCAGTTCTTC. The encoded protein is CASSLGLSPDEQFF.